These T cell receptor beta chains were read from a single sample in a study of spatial heterogeneity in lung cancer. MiXCR, applied by TCRdb to the 5' RACE reads, yields one record per CDR3 protein. The repertoire has roughly 79,000 distinct CDR3 sequences, around 7.3% of them found once; the top ten carry 6.5% to 8.5%. The starting material was PBMCs, obtained at surgery. The receptors stem from a male donor with early-stage non-small cell lung cancer. Both conserved end residues are trimmed from each CDR3.

V	J	CDR3
TRBV12-3/TRBV12-4	TRBJ2-7	ASSFSPSVEQY
TRBV9	TRBJ2-3	ASSVHLAGTDTQY
TRBV7-2	TRBJ2-3	ASSLSSGSTDTQY
TRBV6-2/TRBV6-3	TRBJ2-6	ASSPTPGVLT
TRBV18	TRBJ2-1	ASSPLGLAGEQF
TRBV20-1	TRBJ2-3	SASGLAEYTDTQY
TRBV20-1	TRBJ2-7	GPRNRDSYEQY
TRBV29-1	TRBJ2-3	SVGQDTDTQY
TRBV9	TRBJ2-5	ASSVSGTSEETQY
TRBV13	TRBJ1-2	ASSSNDRLAGYT
TRBV5-1	TRBJ1-1	ASSLPAGRNTEAF
TRBV10-3	TRBJ2-5	AISPGQGQETQY
TRBV27	TRBJ2-7	ASSPPDRPHLEQY
TRBV7-9	TRBJ1-1	ASSFPRANTEAF
TRBV20-1	TRBJ2-7	SAEGRDGYEQY
TRBV19	TRBJ2-6	ASTSPTGSVSGANVLT
TRBV6-1	TRBJ1-5	ASSEMAAQPQH
TRBV7-9	TRBJ1-1	ASRPQGANTEAF
TRBV7-8	TRBJ2-4	ASSSGAFKNIQY
TRBV7-2	TRBJ2-6	ASSLQAPGANVLT
TRBV7-9	TRBJ2-2	ASSPQGTGELF
TRBV5-1	TRBJ2-4	TSSLAQTNLAKNIQY
TRBV29-1	TRBJ2-7	SVGTDLSVGLHEQY
TRBV20-1	TRBJ2-7	SAKRESYEQY
TRBV10-3	TRBJ1-2	AISESGANYGYT
TRBV29-1	TRBJ2-3	SVTDPGAPSTDTQY
TRBV7-2	TRBJ2-3	ASRRLRGTQY
TRBV7-2	TRBJ2-7	ASSSEGTGYYEQY
TRBV28	TRBJ1-4	AHNSGSATNEKLF
TRBV13	TRBJ2-1	ASSPRGAGVINEQF
TRBV30	TRBJ2-1	AWSVSSSGSGNEQF
TRBV6-5	TRBJ1-1	ASSSGRYTEAF
TRBV7-2	TRBJ2-1	ASSRAYNEQF
TRBV7-2	TRBJ2-4	ASSLALAKNIQY
TRBV30	TRBJ2-3	AWAPAGGTQY
TRBV10-3	TRBJ1-6	AISEGTGDSPLH
TRBV19	TRBJ1-5	ASKGTGITNQPQH
TRBV4-1	TRBJ1-1	ASSPLGHKDAEAF
TRBV29-1	TRBJ2-2	SVRGTSGNAGELF
TRBV15	TRBJ2-1	ATSTGTSGQGEQF
TRBV11-2	TRBJ2-3	ASSLVLNTQY
TRBV20-1	TRBJ2-1	SAKVAGVRNEQF
TRBV4-1	TRBJ2-5	ASSQEPGQETQY
TRBV7-2	TRBJ1-2	ASSIGLTWDGYT
TRBV5-4	TRBJ1-2	ASSLGQGTRGYT
TRBV5-1	TRBJ1-5	ASSLGAGQPQH